Sequencing of this T cell receptor beta chain was carried out in a study of identifying expanded T cells in peripheral blood. Study findings and constraints: Technical replicates showed about 1.2 changed clones; about two weeks roughly 16; four weeks 19. Clone count variance between roughly two-week samples rose with total template count.

About this clone itself: What it binds is unknown.

Healthy donors had no documented immune events, such as infections, while sampled. Assay used: immunoSEQ multiplex PCR; TCRdb lists only in-frame clones, some missing. The data show about 110,000 clones, roughly nine tenths seen once. This CDR3 has 14 residues. V was pared by 4 bases and J by 4 bases, with 10 bases between. Germline V lookup: CDR1 MNHNS, CDR2 SASEGT. The J gene is TRBJ1-4, the V gene TRBV6-1, with a weak D call TRBD1 (6 bases). The source is a person between 18 and 70 years old in good health. The sequencing sample was made of blood. The DNA for the CDR3 is TGTGCCAGCAGTGCTAGGGGGTATAATGAAAAACTGTTTTTT. Protein: CASSARGYNEKLFF.